The clone carrying this T cell receptor beta chain was found a few times. TCRdb analysed the RT-PCR reads with MiXCR anew, one entry per CDR3 protein. The table records around 200,000 distinct CDR3 sequences, around two fifths of them present only once. The V and J ends lost 3 bases and 10 bases respectively, with 19 bases between them. The CDR3 covers 16 residues. CDR1 PRHDT and CDR2 FYEKMQ come from the germline V gene (reference sequence). This sample stems from a study of patients and donors after allogeneic stem cell transplantation. What was sequenced was blood, either unsorted or a sorted T cell fraction (not recorded which). V is TRBV13 and J is TRBJ1-6; a possible D gene is TRBD1 (5 bases). This clonotype was sampled from a human donor who was either an allogeneic HSCT recipient or a stem cell or donor lymphocyte infusion donor (not recorded which). It is not recorded whose cells these are; they may come from a transplant donor. CDR3 protein: CASSFRQGARESPLHF. The CDR3, as DNA: TGTGCCAGCAGCTTCCGTCAAGGGGCGAGGGAATCACCCCTCCACTTT.